Below, 23 T cell receptor beta chains from the same sample are listed, as sequenced in a study of T cells in Graves' hyperthyroidism and ophthalmopathy. Researchers amplified the TCR beta CDR3 regions from RNA transcripts. RT-PCR in the first round (using the HTBI primer set) targeted the TCR CDR3. MiXCR, run by TCRdb on the multiplex PCR reads, gives a single entry per CDR3 protein. The sample has under 300,000 distinct CDR3 sequences; about an eighth are singletons. The specimen was blood. The receptor set was obtained from a woman younger than 45 with Graves' hyperthyroidism that later progressed to Graves' ophthalmopathy.

This clonotype was counted ten times or more. The rearrangement joins TRBV28 to TRBJ2-3; weak D call: TRBD2 (6 bases). Germline V gene sequence: CDR1 MDHEN, CDR2 SYDVKM. V lost 4 bases, J lost 1 base, and 6 bases lay in between. The CDR3 runs to 13 residues. CDR3 sequence: CASSSSGTDTQYF. DNA for the CDR3: TGTGCCAGCAGTTCTAGCGGCACAGATACGCAGTATTTT.

Many counts were recorded for this clonotype. The rearrangement uses TRBV2 and TRBJ2-3; D call uncertain. The CDR3 has 13 amino acids. Germline CDR1 SNHLY, CDR2 FYNNEI. V dropped 8 bases and J dropped 2 bases, with 11 bases sitting between them. In nucleotides, the CDR3 is TGTGCCAGCTTACCCCCATTCACAGATACGCAGTATTTT. Encoded protein: CASLPPFTDTQYF.

Turning to this clonotype: At one end, the junction sequence differs from germline, possibly due to a read error. The chain employs TRBV4-3 and TRBJ2-5; tentatively, D is TRBD2 (5 bases). The CDR3 totals 14 residues. From germline, CDR1 is LGHNA and CDR2 YSLEER. For the CDR3, the DNA is TGCGCCAGTAGCCGAACGGAACCGGGGGAGACCCAGTACTTC. Protein: CASSRTEPGETQYF.

There are many counts of this clonotype. The chain combines TRBV6-1 with TRBJ1-1, with no clear D. The CDR3 runs to 15 residues. The V end lost 4 bases, the J end lost 6 bases, and 18 bases lay between the germline ends. Germline values: CDR1 MNHNS, CDR2 SASEGT. CDR3 DNA: TGTGCCAGCAGTGGCGACCTCCGCTCCGGCGCTGAAGCTTTCTTT. Encoded protein: CASSGDLRSGAEAFF.

This rearrangement joins TRBV7-3 to TRBJ2-3, with D perhaps being TRBD1 or TRBD2 (5 bases each). CDR1 SGHTA and CDR2 FQGTGA come from the germline V gene. V lost 5 bases and J lost 9, with 15 bases in between. CDR3 length equals 13 residues. Written as DNA, the CDR3 is TGTGCCAGCAGCCCCCATGAGGGGCCCACGCAGTATTTT. Translating gives CASSPHEGPTQYF.

The chain has TRBV7-9 and TRBJ2-2, with D perhaps TRBD1 (8 bases). Deletions cut 7 bases from V and 1 base from J, with 19 bases between. This CDR3 contains 17 residues. The germline CDR1 and CDR2 sequences are SEHNR and FQNEAQ (reference sequence). The CDR3 DNA is TGTGCCAGCAATACAGGGGGGGATAGGAAGAACACCGGGGAGCTGTTTTTT. It specifies CASNTGGDRKNTGELFF.

This clonotype was seen many times. This chain uses TRBV12-3 or TRBV12-4 with TRBJ1-1; 7 bases line up with TRBD1. The CDR3 length is 14 residues. After removal of 7 bases from V and 0 bases from J, the junction contained 5 bases not matched to a gene. Here the CDR3 reads CASTWDRMNTEAFF. The CDR3 coding sequence is TGTGCCAGCACCTGGGACAGAATGAACACTGAAGCTTTCTTT.

Ten or more counts support this clonotype. The chain carries TRBV6-2 or TRBV6-3 and TRBJ2-5; TRBD2 aligns across 9 bases. CDR3 length: 17 residues. The ends lost 5 bases at V and 6 bases at J; junction bases unmatched: 16. The germline V gene encodes CDR1 MNHEY and CDR2 SVGEGT. The CDR3 spells CASSGVNSGSWPQTQYF. The CDR3 DNA reads as TGTGCCAGCAGTGGGGTTAATAGCGGGAGTTGGCCCCAGACCCAGTACTTC.

This sequence joins TRBV5-8 and TRBJ1-4; D is undetermined. The CDR3 spans 12 residues. Trimming took off 1 base at V and 8 bases at J, with 6 bases between the two ends. Germline assignment: CDR1 SGHTS and CDR2 YDEGEE. The CDR3 DNA reads as TGTGCCAGCAGCTTGAAGTGGGAAAAACTGTTTTTT. It yields the protein CASSLKWEKLFF.

The chain recombines TRBV3-1 with TRBJ2-7, with D tentatively TRBD2 (5 bases). Germline-derived CDR1 and CDR2 are LGHDT and YNNKEL (reference sequence). The CDR3 contains 16 residues. V was shortened by 4 bases and J by 0 bases, with 16 bases between the two germline ends. For the CDR3, the DNA is TGTGCCAGCAGCCCCAGACTGGCTAGCTCCTCCTACGAGCAGTACTTC. Encoded protein: CASSPRLASSSYEQYF.

This clonotype was counted ten times or more. Since a much larger clone is just one base distant, this may be a read error. CDR3 protein: CASSPVGYSEAFF. DNA of the CDR3: TGTGCCAGCAGCCCCGTAGGGTACAGCGAAGCTTTCTTT. The V gene is TRBV11-1, the J gene TRBJ1-1, with D uncertain. Germline-derived CDR1 and CDR2 are SGHAT and FQDESV (reference sequence). The CDR3 is 13 residues long. V was clipped by 5 bases and J by 8 bases, with 15 bases between them.

Concerning this clonotype: A much larger clone lies a single base off, so this may be a read error. The V gene is TRBV6-1, the J gene TRBJ2-2, with D unresolved. Germline V lookup: CDR1 MNHNS, CDR2 SASEGT. The CDR3 is 14 residues long. V gave up 1 base and J gave up 6 bases, with 9 bases separating them. DNA of the CDR3: TGTGCCAGCAGTGAAGGGGTCGACCCCGGGGAGCTGTTTTTT. Translating gives CASSEGVDPGELFF.

The rearrangement joins TRBV6-2 or TRBV6-3 to TRBJ1-6; TRBD1 is a possible D gene (5 bases). The CDR3 runs 13 residues. Trimming removed 5 bases at V and 11 bases at J, with 13 bases between. Per the germline V gene, CDR1 is MNHEY and CDR2 is SVGEGT. The CDR3 spells CASSAGGEAPLHF. CDR3 DNA: TGTGCCAGCAGTGCCGGGGGGGAAGCACCCCTCCACTTT.

This clonotype was found a few times. The V gene is TRBV6-1, the J gene TRBJ2-1; TRBD2 aligns across 11 bases. The germline V gene has CDR1 MNHNS and CDR2 SASEGT. The CDR3 is made up of 16 amino acids. V dropped 6 bases and J dropped 4; count of bases not matched to a gene: 8. The CDR3 reads CASSEGLAARYNEQFF. The CDR3 DNA is TGTGCCAGCAGCGAGGGACTAGCGGCCCGATACAATGAGCAGTTCTTC.

This clonotype was recorded many times. CDR3 nucleotides: TGTGCCAGCAGCCGCGGACTAGCGGGAGCAGATACGCAGTATTTT. Its translation: CASSRGLAGADTQYF. The rearrangement links TRBV3-1 to TRBJ2-3; 13 positions agree with TRBD2. This CDR3 spans 15 amino acids. Germline loops: CDR1 LGHDT, CDR2 YNNKEL (reference sequence). The trim removed 4 bases at V and 4 bases at J, leaving 2 bases unmatched.

This clonotype came up once. The V gene is TRBV6-2 or TRBV6-3, the J gene TRBJ2-1; TRBD2 matches at 14 bases. Trimming removed 5 bases from V and 9 bases from J; junction bases left unmatched: 6. The CDR3 has 15 amino acids. The germline V gene has CDR1 MNHEY and CDR2 SVGEGT. The CDR3 sequence: CASSGTSGSSREQFF. In nucleotides, the CDR3 is TGTGCCAGCAGTGGGACTAGCGGGAGTTCACGTGAGCAGTTCTTC.

This clonotype was seen a few times. The chain has TRBV6-1 and TRBJ2-1; tentative D call: TRBD2 (6 bases). Trimming stripped 6 bases from V and 8 bases from J, with 14 bases between. CDR1 is MNHNS and CDR2 is SASEGT in the germline V gene. The CDR3 is 13 residues long. CDR3 sequence (DNA): TGTGCCAGCAGCGGGACTCCTTTCGATGAGCAGTTCTTC. It codes for CASSGTPFDEQFF.

V is TRBV12-3 or TRBV12-4 and J is TRBJ2-7; D remains unclear. The CDR3 is made up of 13 amino acids. V was trimmed by 6 bases and J by 0 bases, leaving 9 bases between them. CDR3 DNA sequence: TGTGCCAGCAGCCGGTGGGGCTCCTACGAGCAGTACTTC. Protein sequence: CASSRWGSYEQYF.

The sample holds many counts of this clonotype. This chain joins TRBV18 and TRBJ2-7, with TRBD2 matching 9 bases. The CDR3 is 17 amino acids. Germline CDR1 and CDR2: KGHSH and LQKENI. The J segment lost 7 bases and the V segment lost 0 bases, leaving 13 bases of the junction unmatched. DNA for the CDR3: TGTGCCAGCTCACCACCTTACTCCGGGACTAGCCCGACGGAGCAGTACTTC. Its translation is CASSPPYSGTSPTEQYF. Filled out from reference TRBV18 and TRBJ2-7, the complete variable domain reads NAGVMQNPRHLVRRRGQEARLRCSPMKGHSHVYWYRQLPEEGLKFMVYLQKENIIDESGMPKERFSAEFPKEGPSILRIQQVVRGDSAAYFCASSPPYSGTSPTEQYFGPGTRLTVT.

In this sample, this clonotype turned up many times. The chain carries TRBV6-5 and TRBJ2-5; no clear D gene. Trimming stripped 0 bases from V and 3 bases from J, with 8 bases between. The germline V gene encodes CDR1 MNHEY and CDR2 SVGAGI. This CDR3 contains 14 residues. CDR3 loop: CASSYSGYEETQYF. CDR3 DNA sequence: TGTGCCAGCAGTTACTCAGGGTATGAAGAGACCCAGTACTTC.

This clonotype was recorded a few times. The V and J genes are TRBV5-6 and TRBJ2-7, with D uncertain. V was trimmed by 0 bases and J by 3 bases, leaving 13 bases between them. This CDR3 contains 15 residues. Germline CDR1 reads SGHDT; CDR2 reads YYEEEE. The CDR3 sequence is CASSLDGTTDYEQYF. The CDR3 DNA sequence: TGTGCCAGCAGCTTGGACGGCACCACGGACTACGAGCAGTACTTC.

This clonotype was observed a few times. V and J are TRBV4-1 and TRBJ2-7; a weak D match, TRBD1 (6 bases). Trimming cost V 1 base and J 1 base, with 14 bases left between them. From germline, CDR1 is MGHRA and CDR2 YSYEKL. The CDR3 contains 16 residues. CDR3 bases: TGCGCCAGCAGCCAAGGAGGCAGGGGTTCTTCCTACGAGCAGTACTTC. Residues: CASSQGGRGSSYEQYF.

This clonotype was found many times. The rearrangement joins TRBV12-3 or TRBV12-4 to TRBJ2-7; D unclear. With 3 bases removed from V and 4 bases from J, the gap between germline ends came to 16 bases. This CDR3 has 15 amino acids. CDR3 in DNA: TGTGCCAGCAGTTTCATGGGGTTCGAAAAGTACGAGCAGTACTTC. Translating it yields CASSFMGFEKYEQYF.